These 9 T cell receptor beta chains came from one sample sequenced in a study of shared clonotypes between healthy human individuals. The assay was immunoSEQ multiplex PCR, and TCRdb's table has in-frame clones only and misses some. The sample includes around 620,000 clones, roughly 95% of them seen just once. Naive CD8 cells lacked CD45RO, underwent positive selection for CCR7 and left out terminally differentiated effector memory CD45RA+ cells. The source material was naive CD8+ T cells sorted from blood. The receptors stem from a woman in her 30s in good health.

The chain is built from TRBV29-1 and TRBJ2-3; 7 bases are a match to TRBD1. The CDR3 covers 13 residues. V lost 7 bases, J lost 3 bases, and 7 bases stayed unmatched. The germline gives CDR1 SQVTM, CDR2 ANQGSEA. The CDR3 loop is CSAYRGPTDTQYF. CDR3 nucleotides: TGCAGCGCCTACAGGGGACCTACAGATACGCAGTATTTT.

The chain has TRBV7-2 and TRBJ2-5; 9 nucleotides agree with TRBD2. The J call is uncertain, as TRBJ2-7 better fits the DNA end. Germline CDR1 SGHTA, CDR2 FQGNSA. CDR3 length equals 15 residues. For the CDR3, the DNA is TGTGCCAGCAGCCGCCCCCTTAGCGGGAGTTACGAGCAGTACTTC. Translating gives CASSRPLSGSYEQYF.

V gene TRBV5-1 combines with J gene TRBJ1-1; TRBD1 is a possible D gene (5 bases). This CDR3 region has 18 residues. V was cut by 0 bases and J by 2 bases, with 20 bases left in between. The germline V gene encodes CDR1 SGHRS and CDR2 YFSETQ. The CDR3 is CASSLGRDVGPRNTEAFF. The CDR3 nucleotides are TGCGCCAGCAGCTTGGGTCGGGACGTGGGGCCGAGAAACACTGAAGCTTTCTTT.

The V gene is TRBV29-1, the J gene TRBJ2-5; maybe TRBD1 (5 bases). TRBJ2-7 matches the DNA end more closely, so the J call is doubtful. The V gene's germline CDR1 is SQVTM and CDR2 ANQGSEA. This CDR3 region has 11 residues. CDR3 sequence (DNA): TGCAGCGCCCAGGGCCTGTACGAGCAGTACTTC. Its translation: CSAQGLYEQYF.

This CDR3 is CASSYPTRSGGTYEQYF. CDR3 bases: TGTGCCAGCAGTTACCCCACGCGAAGCGGGGGGACCTACGAGCAGTACTTC. The chain links TRBV28 to TRBJ2-7, with TRBD2 matching over 9 bases. With V trimmed by 4 bases and J by 2 bases, 12 bases remained unmatched. Germline loops: CDR1 MDHEN, CDR2 SYDVKM. The length of the CDR3 is 17 residues.

This clone is a singleton in its sample. The V call is TRBV5-6, the J call TRBJ2-5; D unclear. Judging by the DNA end, TRBJ2-7 fits better; the J call may be wrong. The CDR3 has 14 amino acids. Germline CDR1 and CDR2: SGHDT and YYEEEE. CDR3 in amino acids: CASSLWENTYEQYF. The DNA for the CDR3 is TGTGCCAGCAGCTTGTGGGAAAATACCTACGAGCAGTACTTC.

The CDR3 loop reads CASSAGAPGELFF. DNA of the CDR3: TGCGCCAGCAGTGCAGGGGCACCCGGGGAGCTGTTTTTT. The chain links TRBV10-1 to TRBJ2-2; a possible D gene is TRBD1 (6 bases). CDR1 is WNHNN and CDR2 is SYGVQD in the germline V gene (reference sequence). V lost 4 bases to trimming and J lost 6 bases, with 9 bases between them. This CDR3 has 13 residues.

The chain combines TRBV7-8 with TRBJ2-5; 13 bases are shared with TRBD2. J was trimmed by 4 bases and V by 5 bases; bases with no gene match: 7. Germline V CDR1 and CDR2: SGHVS, FQNEAQ. The length of the CDR3 is 16 residues. The CDR3 loop is CASSRGLAGIGETQYF. DNA for the CDR3: TGTGCCAGCAGCCGGGGACTAGCGGGAATTGGAGAGACCCAGTACTTC.

The chain uses TRBV7-3 and TRBJ2-1; D possibly matches TRBD1 or TRBD2 (5 bases each). In germline, CDR1 is SGHTA, CDR2 FQGTGA. V gave up 1 base and J gave up 2 bases, with 12 bases separating them. This CDR3 comprises 16 residues. In DNA form, the CDR3 reads TGTGCCAGCAGCTTAAATGTGGGGGAGCCCTACAATGAGCAGTTCTTC. Its protein product is CASSLNVGEPYNEQFF. Looking up the rest from reference TRBV7-3 and TRBJ2-1 gives the full variable domain: GAGVSQTPSNKVTEKGKYVELRCDPISGHTALYWYRQSLGQGPEFLIYFQGTGAADDSGLPNDRFFAVRPEGSVSTLKIQRTERGDSAVYLCASSLNVGEPYNEQFFGPGTRLTVL.